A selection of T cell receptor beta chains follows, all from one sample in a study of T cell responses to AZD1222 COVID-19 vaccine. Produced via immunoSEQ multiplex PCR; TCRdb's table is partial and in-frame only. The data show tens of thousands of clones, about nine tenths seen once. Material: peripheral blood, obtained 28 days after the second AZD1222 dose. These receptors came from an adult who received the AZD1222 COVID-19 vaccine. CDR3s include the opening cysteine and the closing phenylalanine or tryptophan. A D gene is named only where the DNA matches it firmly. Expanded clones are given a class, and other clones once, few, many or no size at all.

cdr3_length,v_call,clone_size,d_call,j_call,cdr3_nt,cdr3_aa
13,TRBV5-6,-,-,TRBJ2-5,TGTGCCAGCAGCTTGGGCCCCGGGGGGACCCAGTACTTC,CASSLGPGGTQYF
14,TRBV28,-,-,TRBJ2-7,TGTGCCAGCAGGCCGGGGGGCGCTGGGCCCGAGCAGTACTTC,CASRPGGAGPEQYF
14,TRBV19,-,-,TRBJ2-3,TGTGCCAGTCGGAGGGATCATAGCACAGATACGCAGTATTTT,CASRRDHSTDTQYF
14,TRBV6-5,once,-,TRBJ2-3,TGTGCCAGCAGTTACTCACAGGGAACAGATACGCAGTATTTT,CASSYSQGTDTQYF
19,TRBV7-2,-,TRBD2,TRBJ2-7,TGTGCCAGCAGCTCGCCTCCGGGACTAGCGGGAGTCGGCTCCTACGAGCAGTACTTC,CASSSPPGLAGVGSYEQYF
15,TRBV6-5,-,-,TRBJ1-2,TGTGCCAGCAGTCTAACAGACAGGCTTAAAGATGGCTACACCTTC,CASSLTDRLKDGYTF
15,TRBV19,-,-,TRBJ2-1,TGTGCCAGTAGTATAATGGGCGGGGCTGTCGATGAGCAGTTCTTC,CASSIMGGAVDEQFF
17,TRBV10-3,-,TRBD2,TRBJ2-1,TGTGCCATCAGTGAAGAATTAGCGGGACGCTCCTACAATGAGCAGTTCTTC,CAISEELAGRSYNEQFF
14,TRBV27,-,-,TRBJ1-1,TGTGCCAGCACCTCTCGGCTGCGCGACACTGAAGCTTTCTTT,CASTSRLRDTEAFF
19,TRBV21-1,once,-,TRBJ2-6,TGTGCCAGCAGCCCTCAGGGACGGCTGAAAACCTCTGGGGCCAACGTCCTGACTTTC,CASSPQGRLKTSGANVLTF
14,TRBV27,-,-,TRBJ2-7,TGTGCCAGCAGTTTGGCGGGACACCTCTACGAGCAGTACTTC,CASSLAGHLYEQYF
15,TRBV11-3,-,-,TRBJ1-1,TGTGCCAGCAGCCCTACAGGCCAGCTGAACACTGAAGCTTTCTTT,CASSPTGQLNTEAFF
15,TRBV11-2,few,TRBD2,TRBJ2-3,TGTGCCAGCAGCTCGCATCTAGCGGGAGTGGGTACGCAGTATTTT,CASSSHLAGVGTQYF
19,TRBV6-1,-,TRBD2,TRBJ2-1,TGTGCCAGCAGTGAACTAGCGGGGAGGGCCGCCTTGTCCTACAATGAGCAGTTCTTC,CASSELAGRAALSYNEQFF
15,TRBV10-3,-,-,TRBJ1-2,TGTGCCATCAGTGAGTCGGGGGCTATTAACTATGGCTACACCTTC,CAISESGAINYGYTF
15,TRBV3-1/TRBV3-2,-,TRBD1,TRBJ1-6,TGTGCCAGCAGCCCCAGGACAGGGGGCGATTCACCCCTCCACTTT,CASSPRTGGDSPLHF
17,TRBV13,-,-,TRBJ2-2,TGTGCCAGCAGCTTACTCCTAACGGGGGTGAACACCGGGGAGCTGTTTTTT,CASSLLLTGVNTGELFF
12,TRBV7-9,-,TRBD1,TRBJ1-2,TGTGCCAGCAGCAGAGACAGGGAAGGCTACACCTTC,CASSRDREGYTF
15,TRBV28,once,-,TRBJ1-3,TGTGCCAGCAGTCCACTAACAGGGTCTGGAAACACCATATATTTT,CASSPLTGSGNTIYF
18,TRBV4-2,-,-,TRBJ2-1,TGTGCCAGCAGCCGAGGGACTTCGCTTTTAAGCTCCTACAATGAGCAGTTCTTC,CASSRGTSLLSSYNEQFF
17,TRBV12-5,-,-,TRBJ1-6,TGTGCTAGTGGTTTGCGGTTCGGAATTTTCCTTCATTCACCCCTCCACTTT,CASGLRFGIFLHSPLHF
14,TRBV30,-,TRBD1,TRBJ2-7,TGTGCCTGGGCCCTGGGACAGGGGATCTACGAGCAGTACTTC,CAWALGQGIYEQYF
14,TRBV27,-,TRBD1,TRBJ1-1,TGTGCCAGCAGTTCGGGACAGGTAGGCACTGAAGCTTTCTTT,CASSSGQVGTEAFF
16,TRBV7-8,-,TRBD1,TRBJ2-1,TGTGCCAGTAGGGGGCTGGCTGCTAGCTCCTACAATGAGCAGTTCTTC,CASRGLAASSYNEQFF
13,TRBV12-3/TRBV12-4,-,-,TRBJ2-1,TGTGCCAGCATCGGGAGTTTCCACAATGAGCAGTTCTTC,CASIGSFHNEQFF